This TCR beta chain comes out of a study of beta chain features in type 1 diabetes. This clone was detected only a few times. What it recognizes is unknown. Reverse transcription of all isolated RNA meant that expressed TCRB transcripts were sequenced. TCRdb keeps only in-frame clones here, not all; method: immunoSEQ multiplex PCR. The repertoire includes 680,000 or so clones, about an eighth of them detected once, and about 0.02% sits in the top ten. General study results and limits: For Type 1 diabetes patients, all four CD4+ subsets carried TCRB CDR3s that were moderately but significantly shorter.

Germline V gene data show CDR1 as MNHNY and CDR2 as SVGAGI (reference sequence). The CDR3 is made up of 14 amino acids. Trimming took 0 bases from V and 0 from J, leaving 6 bases between them. One heparinised draw of blood, averaging roughly 110 mL, came from each donor. The sequence was collected from a man between 18 and 35 years old with type 1 diabetes. The chain uses TRBV6-6 and TRBJ2-7; D is undetermined. Source material: naive CD4+ T cells from blood. The CDR3 DNA sequence: TGTGCCAGCAGTTACTCGGAGAGCTCCTACGAGCAGTACTTC. Its protein is CASSYSESSYEQYF.